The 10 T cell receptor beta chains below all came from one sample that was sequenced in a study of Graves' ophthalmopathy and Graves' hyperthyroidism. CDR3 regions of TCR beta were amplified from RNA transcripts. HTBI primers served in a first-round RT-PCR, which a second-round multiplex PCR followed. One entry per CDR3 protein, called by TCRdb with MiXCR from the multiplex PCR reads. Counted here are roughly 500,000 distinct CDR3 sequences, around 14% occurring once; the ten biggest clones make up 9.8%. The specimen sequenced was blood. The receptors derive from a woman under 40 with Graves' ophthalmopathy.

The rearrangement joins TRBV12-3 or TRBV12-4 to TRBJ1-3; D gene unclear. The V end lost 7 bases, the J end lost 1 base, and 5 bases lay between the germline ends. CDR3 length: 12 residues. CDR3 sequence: CASINSGNTIYF. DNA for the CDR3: TGTGCCAGCATAAATTCTGGAAACACCATATATTTT.

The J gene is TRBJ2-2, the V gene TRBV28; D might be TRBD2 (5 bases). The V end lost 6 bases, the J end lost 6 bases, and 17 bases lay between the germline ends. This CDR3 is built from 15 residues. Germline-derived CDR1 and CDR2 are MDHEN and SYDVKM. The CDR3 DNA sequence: TGTGCCAGCAGCTCCAATACTAGATGGTCCGGGGAGCTGTTTTTT. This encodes CASSSNTRWSGELFF.

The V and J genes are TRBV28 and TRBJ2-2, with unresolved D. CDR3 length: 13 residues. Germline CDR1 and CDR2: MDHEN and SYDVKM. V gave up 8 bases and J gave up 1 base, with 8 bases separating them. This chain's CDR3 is CASLDQNTGELFF. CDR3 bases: TGTGCCAGCTTAGACCAGAACACCGGGGAGCTGTTTTTT.

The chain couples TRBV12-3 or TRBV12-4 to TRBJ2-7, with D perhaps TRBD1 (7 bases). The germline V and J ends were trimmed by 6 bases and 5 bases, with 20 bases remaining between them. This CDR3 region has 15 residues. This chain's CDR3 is CASSLRTGKRDEQYF. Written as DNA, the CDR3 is TGTGCCAGCAGCCTACGGACAGGCAAGCGGGACGAGCAGTACTTC.

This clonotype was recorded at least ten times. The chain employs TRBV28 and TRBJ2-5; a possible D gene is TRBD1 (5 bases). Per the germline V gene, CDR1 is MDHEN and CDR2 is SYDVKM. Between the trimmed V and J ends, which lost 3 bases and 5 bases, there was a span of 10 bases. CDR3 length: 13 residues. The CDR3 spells CASSLDTWETQYF. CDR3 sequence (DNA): TGTGCCAGCAGTTTGGACACGTGGGAGACCCAGTACTTC. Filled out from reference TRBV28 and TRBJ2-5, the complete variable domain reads DVKVTQSSRYLVKRTGEKVFLECVQDMDHENMFWYRQDPGLGLRLIYFSYDVKMKEKGDIPEGYSVSREKKERFSLILESASTNQTSMYLCASSLDTWETQYFGPGTRLLVL.

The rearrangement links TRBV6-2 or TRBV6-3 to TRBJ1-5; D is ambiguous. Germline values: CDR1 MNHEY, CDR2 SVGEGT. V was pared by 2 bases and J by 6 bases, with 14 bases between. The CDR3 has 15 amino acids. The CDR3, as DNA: TGTGCCAGCAGTTACACTTCGGCCAAGGGTCAGCCCCAGCATTTT. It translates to CASSYTSAKGQPQHF.

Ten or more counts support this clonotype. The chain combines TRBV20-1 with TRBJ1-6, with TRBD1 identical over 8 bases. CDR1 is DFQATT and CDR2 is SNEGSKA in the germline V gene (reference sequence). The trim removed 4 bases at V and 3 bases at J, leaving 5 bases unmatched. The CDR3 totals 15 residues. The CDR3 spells CSATNRGFYNSPLHF. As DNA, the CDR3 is TGCAGTGCTACCAACAGGGGGTTCTATAATTCACCCCTCCACTTT.

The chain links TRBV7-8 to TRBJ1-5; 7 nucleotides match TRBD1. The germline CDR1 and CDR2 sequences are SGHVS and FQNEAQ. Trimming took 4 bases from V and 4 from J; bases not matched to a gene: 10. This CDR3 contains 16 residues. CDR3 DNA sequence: TGTGCCAGCAGCTCCCACCCCGGGACAGATAATCAGCCCCAGCATTTT. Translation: CASSSHPGTDNQPQHF.

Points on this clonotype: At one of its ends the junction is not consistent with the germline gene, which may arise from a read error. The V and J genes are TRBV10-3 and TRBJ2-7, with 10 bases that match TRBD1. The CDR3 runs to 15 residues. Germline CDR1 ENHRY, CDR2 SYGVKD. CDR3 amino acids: CATSDHGTGDYEQYF. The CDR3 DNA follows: TGTGCCACCAGTGATCACGGGACAGGGGACTACGAGCAGTACTTC.

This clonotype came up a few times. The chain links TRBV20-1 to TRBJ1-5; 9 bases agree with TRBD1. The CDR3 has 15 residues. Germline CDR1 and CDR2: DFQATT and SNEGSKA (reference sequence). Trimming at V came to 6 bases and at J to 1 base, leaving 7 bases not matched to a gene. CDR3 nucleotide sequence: TGCAGTGCAAGACAGGGGGGCCTAAGCAATCAGCCCCAGCATTTT. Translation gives CSARQGGLSNQPQHF.